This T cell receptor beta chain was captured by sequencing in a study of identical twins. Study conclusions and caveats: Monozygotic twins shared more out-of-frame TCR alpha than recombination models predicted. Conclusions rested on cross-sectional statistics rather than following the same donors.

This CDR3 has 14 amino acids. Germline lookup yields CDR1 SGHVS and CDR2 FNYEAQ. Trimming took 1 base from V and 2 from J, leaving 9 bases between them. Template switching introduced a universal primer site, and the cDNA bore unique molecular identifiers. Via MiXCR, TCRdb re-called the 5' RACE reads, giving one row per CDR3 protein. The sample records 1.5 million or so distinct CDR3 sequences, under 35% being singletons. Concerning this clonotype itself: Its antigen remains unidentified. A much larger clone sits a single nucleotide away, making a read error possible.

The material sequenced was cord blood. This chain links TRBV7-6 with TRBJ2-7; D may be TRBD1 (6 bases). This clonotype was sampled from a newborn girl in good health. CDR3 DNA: TGTGCCAGCAGCTTAGTTGAGGGGGCCTACGAGCAGTACTTC. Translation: CASSLVEGAYEQYF.